The clone carrying this T cell receptor beta chain appeared a single time. V trimming: 5 bases; J trimming: 2 bases; junction bases outside the gene matches: 5. Germline values: CDR1 SNHLY, CDR2 FYNNEI. This CDR3 contains 16 residues. This sample was included in a study of blood T cell repertoires in COVID-19. Study overall: In each case, the material was cDNA or gDNA derived from T cells, B-cell-depleted T cells, or PBMCs.

In the authors' workflow: Counts of nucleated cells, estimated from reference gene primer amplification, were obtained. Libraries were prepared by immunoSEQ multiplex PCR; TCRdb keeps only in-frame clonotypes and omits some of them. The V and J calls and clone size come from that table; D and trimming were worked out from the DNA. Of under 75,000 clones in the sample, 80% to 90% were seen once. This TCR was sampled from a man older than 75 with acute or convalescent COVID-19. Material: peripheral blood. The genes are TRBV2 and TRBJ2-4, with TRBD2 matching over 11 bases. The CDR3 loop reads CASSSTSGRSKNIQYF. The CDR3, as DNA: TGTGCCAGCAGTTCTACTAGCGGGAGATCCAAAAACATTCAGTACTTC. Combining the CDR3 with reference TRBV2 and TRBJ2-4 gives the whole variable domain EPEVTQTPSHQVTQMGQEVILRCVPISNHLYFYWYRQILGQKVEFLVSFYNNEISEKSEIFDDQFSVERPDGSNFTLKIRSTKLEDSAMYFCASSSTSGRSKNIQYFGAGTRLSVL.